The rows below give T cell receptor beta chains drawn from one sample of a study of T cells after posttransplantation cyclophosphamide. Produced via immunoSEQ multiplex PCR; TCRdb's table is partial and in-frame only. This sample has tens of thousands of clones, with roughly 91% found just once. Material: naive CD4+ T cells sorted from blood. These receptors all come from a man in his thirties or forties in good health and a related stem cell transplant donor. Both conserved end residues are part of each CDR3. A D gene is named only where the DNA matches it firmly. Size tells how often a clone was seen (once, few, many) or the class of an expanded clone, and some rows leave it out.

D	size	V	J	CDR3	DNA
NA	NA	TRBV7-9	TRBJ1-4	CASSISQGLQEKLFF	TGTGCCAGCAGCATATCACAGGGACTACAGGAAAAACTGTTTTTT
TRBD2	NA	TRBV19	TRBJ2-7	CASSSLKRGSSYEQYF	TGTGCCAGTAGTTCCTTAAAGCGGGGGAGCTCCTACGAGCAGTACTTC
NA	NA	TRBV18	TRBJ1-2	CASSPLDSFSGYTF	TGTGCCAGCTCACCACTCGACAGCTTCTCTGGCTACACCTTC
TRBD2	once	TRBV7-9	TRBJ2-7	CASIERGKGEQYF	TGTGCCAGCATCGAGCGGGGGAAGGGCGAGCAGTACTTC
NA	NA	TRBV5-1	TRBJ1-2	CASSLESGMVNYGYTF	TGCGCCAGCAGCTTGGAGTCGGGGATGGTTAACTATGGCTACACCTTC
NA	once	TRBV2	TRBJ2-7	CASSRDFYEQYF	TGTGCCAGTAGCCGGGACTTCTACGAGCAGTACTTC
NA	NA	TRBV5-1	TRBJ2-2	CASVNRLQGTAGELFF	TGCGCCAGCGTAAATCGTCTGCAGGGGACCGCCGGGGAGCTGTTTTTT
NA	NA	TRBV12-5	TRBJ2-2	CASAKGLGTGELFF	TGTGCTAGTGCTAAGGGACTGGGCACCGGGGAGCTGTTTTTT
NA	NA	TRBV6-1	TRBJ2-7	CASSEAWDTAYEQYF	TGTGCCAGCAGTGAAGCATGGGACACCGCCTACGAGCAGTACTTC
NA	NA	TRBV5-1	TRBJ2-5	CASSLGPAGETQYF	TGCGCCAGCAGCTTGGGGCCCGCCGGGGAGACCCAGTACTTC
NA	few	TRBV6-1	TRBJ2-7	CASSEGIRRSSYEQYF	TGTGCCAGCAGTGAAGGTATCAGGAGGAGCTCCTACGAGCAGTACTTC
NA	NA	TRBV7-9	TRBJ1-5	CASSSGGAGNQPQHF	TGTGCCAGCAGCTCGGGGGGGGCTGGTAATCAGCCCCAGCATTTT
NA	NA	TRBV7-3	TRBJ2-1	CASSLELRNEQFF	TGTGCCAGCAGCTTAGAGCTCCGGAATGAGCAGTTCTTC
TRBD1	NA	TRBV11-3	TRBJ2-2	CASSFRTGSTGELFF	TGTGCCAGCAGCTTCAGGACAGGGAGTACCGGGGAGCTGTTTTTT
NA	NA	TRBV14	TRBJ2-7	CASSQDLSPVSEQYF	TGTGCCAGCAGCCAAGATTTAAGTCCCGTCAGCGAGCAGTACTTC
TRBD1	NA	TRBV7-2	TRBJ2-7	CASSIYRGYEQYF	TGTGCCAGCAGCATCTACAGGGGCTACGAGCAGTACTTC
NA	once	TRBV7-2	TRBJ1-6	CASSPGGFNSPLHF	TGTGCCAGCAGCCCGGGAGGGTTTAATTCACCCCTCCACTTT
NA	NA	TRBV5-4	TRBJ2-2	CASSLGSGGGAGELFF	TGTGCCAGCAGCTTGGGATCGGGGGGCGGGGCCGGGGAGCTGTTTTTT
NA	NA	TRBV18	TRBJ2-7	CASSPSEGLGEQYF	TGTGCCAGCTCACCATCGGAGGGGCTAGGCGAGCAGTACTTC
NA	NA	TRBV9	TRBJ1-1	CASSVGGLMNTEAFF	TGTGCCAGCAGCGTAGGGGGCCTCATGAACACTGAAGCTTTCTTT
TRBD1	NA	TRBV28	TRBJ1-5	CASSMDRLAQPQHF	TGTGCCAGCAGTATGGACAGGTTGGCTCAGCCCCAGCATTTT
NA	NA	TRBV7-2	TRBJ2-1	CASGLEVPYNEQFF	TGTGCCAGCGGCTTGGAGGTTCCCTACAATGAGCAGTTCTTC
NA	NA	TRBV6-5	TRBJ2-2	CASKSQGGGTGELFF	TGTGCCAGCAAAAGTCAGGGGGGAGGCACCGGGGAGCTGTTTTTT